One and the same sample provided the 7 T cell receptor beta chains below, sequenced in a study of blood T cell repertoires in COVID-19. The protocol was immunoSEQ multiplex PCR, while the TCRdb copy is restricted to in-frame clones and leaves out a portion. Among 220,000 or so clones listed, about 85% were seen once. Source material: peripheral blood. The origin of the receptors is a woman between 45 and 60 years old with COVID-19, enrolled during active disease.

The CDR3 region is CASSPGQGRDGYTF. The CDR3 DNA reads TGTGCCAGCAGTCCGGGACAGGGAAGGGATGGCTACACCTTC. The genes are TRBV6-4 and TRBJ1-2, with 9 bases identical to TRBD1. The CDR3 contains 14 residues. The J segment lost 6 bases and the V segment lost 5 bases, leaving 7 bases of the junction unmatched. Germline V gene sequence: CDR1 MRHNA, CDR2 SNTAGT.

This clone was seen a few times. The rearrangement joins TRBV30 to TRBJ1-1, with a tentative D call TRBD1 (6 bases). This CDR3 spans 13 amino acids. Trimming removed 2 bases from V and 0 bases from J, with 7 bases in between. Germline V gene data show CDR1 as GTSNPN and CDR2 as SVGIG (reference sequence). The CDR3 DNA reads TGTGCCTGGAGTACAGGGTTGAACACTGAAGCTTTCTTT. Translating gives CAWSTGLNTEAFF.

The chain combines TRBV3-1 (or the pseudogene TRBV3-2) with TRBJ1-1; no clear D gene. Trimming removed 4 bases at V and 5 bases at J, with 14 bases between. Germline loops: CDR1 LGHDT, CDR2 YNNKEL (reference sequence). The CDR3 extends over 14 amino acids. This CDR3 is CASSPMRIWTEAFF. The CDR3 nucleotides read TGTGCCAGCAGCCCTATGAGGATTTGGACTGAAGCTTTCTTT.

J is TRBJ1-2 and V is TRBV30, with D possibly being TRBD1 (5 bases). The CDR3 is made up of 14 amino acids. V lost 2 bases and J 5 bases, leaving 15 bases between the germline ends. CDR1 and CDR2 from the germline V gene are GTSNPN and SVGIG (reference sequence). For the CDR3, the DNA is TGTGCCTGGAGTTCCCAAACCCCAGGGTATGGCTACACCTTC. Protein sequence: CAWSSQTPGYGYTF.

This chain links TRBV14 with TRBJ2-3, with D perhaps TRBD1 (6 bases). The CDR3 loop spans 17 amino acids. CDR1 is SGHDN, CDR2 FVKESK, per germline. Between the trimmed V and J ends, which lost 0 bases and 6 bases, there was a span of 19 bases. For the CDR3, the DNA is TGTGCCAGCAGCCAAGACCACAGGGTGGAAGTATCGGATACGCAGTATTTT. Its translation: CASSQDHRVEVSDTQYF.

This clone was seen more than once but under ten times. CDR3 region: CASRGTRRHTEAFF. As DNA, the CDR3 is TGTGCCAGCAGAGGGACACGACGGCACACTGAAGCTTTCTTT. The chain links TRBV6-5 to TRBJ1-1; D possibly corresponds to TRBD1 (6 bases). Germline CDR1 and CDR2: MNHEY and SVGAGI. V lost 6 bases and J 3 bases, leaving 14 bases between the germline ends. CDR3 length: 14 residues.

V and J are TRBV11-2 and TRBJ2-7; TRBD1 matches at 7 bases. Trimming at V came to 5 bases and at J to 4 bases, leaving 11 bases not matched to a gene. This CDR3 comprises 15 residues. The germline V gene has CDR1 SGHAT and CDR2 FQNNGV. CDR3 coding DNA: TGTGCCAGCAGCCCATATACAGGGGCCGATTACGAGCAGTACGTC. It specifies CASSPYTGADYEQYV.